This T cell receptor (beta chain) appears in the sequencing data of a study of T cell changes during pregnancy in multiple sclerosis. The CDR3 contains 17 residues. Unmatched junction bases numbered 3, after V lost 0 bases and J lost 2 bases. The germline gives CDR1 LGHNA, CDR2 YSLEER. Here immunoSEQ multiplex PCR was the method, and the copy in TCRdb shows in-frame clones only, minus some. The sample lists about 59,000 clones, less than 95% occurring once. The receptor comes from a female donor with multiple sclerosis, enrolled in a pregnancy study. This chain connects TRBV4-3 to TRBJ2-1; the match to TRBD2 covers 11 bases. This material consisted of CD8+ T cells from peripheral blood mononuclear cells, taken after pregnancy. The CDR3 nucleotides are TGCGCCAGCAGCCAAGAACTAGCGGGAGCGGCCTACAATGAGCAGTTCTTC. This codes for CASSQELAGAAYNEQFF.